The 22 T cell receptor beta chains given below trace back to one sample, sequenced in a study of blood T cell repertoires in COVID-19. Method: immunoSEQ multiplex PCR; TCRdb's copy keeps in-frame clones and lacks some. The table records roughly 72,000 clones, 75% to 85% of them present only once. Specimen: peripheral blood. These receptors all come from a man in his 70s who had recovered from COVID-19.

The genes are TRBV7-8 and TRBJ2-3; D may be TRBD2 (5 bases). V was trimmed by 5 bases and J by 1 base, leaving 7 bases between them. This CDR3 is 13 amino acids long. Germline CDR1 is SGHVS and CDR2 is FQNEAQ. The CDR3: CASSVRGTDTQYF. CDR3 DNA: TGTGCCAGCAGCGTGCGGGGCACAGATACGCAGTATTTT.

The chain joins TRBV7-2 to TRBJ2-3; 13 positions match TRBD2. CDR3 length: 15 amino acids. Trimming took 6 bases from V and 3 from J; bases not matched to a gene: 3. The germline CDR1 and CDR2 sequences are SGHTA and FQGNSA. Written as DNA, the CDR3 is TGTGCCAGCAGGGGACTAGCGGGGTGGACAGATACGCAGTATTTT. Its protein product is CASRGLAGWTDTQYF.

The chain has TRBV11-2 and TRBJ2-7; D gene unclear. The CDR3 totals 15 residues. Germline assignment: CDR1 SGHAT and CDR2 FQNNGV. Trimming took off 1 base at V and 1 base at J, with 11 bases between the two ends. CDR3: CASSLAASDSYEQYF. The CDR3 DNA is TGTGCCAGCAGCTTAGCCGCCAGTGATTCCTACGAGCAGTACTTC.

This clone was seen a few times. The rearrangement joins TRBV4-3 to TRBJ1-1; D is uncertain. The CDR3 length is 14 residues. Germline V gives CDR1 LGHNA, CDR2 YSLEER. V lost 5 bases and J lost 1, with 11 bases in between. In DNA form, the CDR3 reads TGCGCCAGCAGCAAGACTAATGAGAACACTGAAGCTTTCTTT. This sequence encodes CASSKTNENTEAFF.

This clone was recorded once. The chain uses TRBV7-2 and TRBJ2-7; 8 bases are shared with TRBD2. The CDR3 loop spans 16 amino acids. The germline V gene has CDR1 SGHTA and CDR2 FQGNSA. J gave up 6 bases and V 1 base, and 11 bases lay outside the gene matches. DNA for the CDR3: TGTGCCAGCAGCTTAGACGGACCGGGAGGGCCCCGCGAGCAGTACTTC. Protein sequence: CASSLDGPGGPREQYF.

This clone was recorded once. CDR3 nucleotide sequence: TGTGCCAGCAGTTGGAGCGGGAGTGGGCGGAATGAGCAGTTCTTC. As protein: CASSWSGSGRNEQFF. This rearrangement joins TRBV6-5 to TRBJ2-1, with 8 bases matching TRBD2. The germline CDR1 and CDR2 sequences are MNHEY and SVGAGI. This CDR3 has 15 residues. After removal of 4 bases from V and 7 bases from J, the junction contained 9 bases not matched to a gene.

The chain employs TRBV18 and TRBJ2-7, with TRBD2 matching 11 bases. Germline trimming cut 3 bases from V and 3 bases from J; bases unmatched to any gene: 7. CDR1 KGHSH and CDR2 LQKENI come from the germline V gene. This CDR3 comprises 16 residues. The CDR3 loop is CASSPYSSGRFYEQYF. CDR3 bases: TGTGCCAGCTCACCGTACTCTAGCGGGAGGTTCTACGAGCAGTACTTC.

This sequence joins TRBV7-9 and TRBJ2-1, with no clear D. V lost 5 bases, J lost 7 bases, and 9 bases lay in between. Germline loops: CDR1 SEHNR, CDR2 FQNEAQ (reference sequence). The CDR3 runs to 12 residues. Here the CDR3 reads CASSIDSNEQFF. The CDR3 DNA follows: TGTGCCAGCAGCATCGACTCTAATGAGCAGTTCTTC. The full variable domain, completed using reference TRBV7-9 and TRBJ2-1, is DTGVSQNPRHKITKRGQNVTFRCDPISEHNRLYWYRQTLGQGPEFLTYFQNEAQLEKSRLLSDRFSAERPKGSFSTLEIQRTEQGDSAMYLCASSIDSNEQFFGPGTRLTVL.

This clone appeared a single time. V is TRBV27 and J is TRBJ2-5; the match to TRBD1 covers 7 bases. The CDR3 totals 14 residues. Germline V lookup: CDR1 MNHEY, CDR2 SMNVEV (reference sequence). Unmatched junction bases numbered 4, after V lost 4 bases and J lost 2 bases. The CDR3 coding sequence is TGTGCCAGCAGTTCCCGGGACAGACAAGAGACCCAGTACTTC. The encoded protein is CASSSRDRQETQYF.

This clone was seen a single time. The chain has TRBV7-3 and TRBJ2-2; 9 bases fit TRBD2. This CDR3 is 14 amino acids long. The V and J ends lost 5 bases and 3 bases, in that order; junction bases with no gene match: 1. From germline, CDR1 is SGHTA and CDR2 FQGTGA. Here the CDR3 DNA reads TGTGCCAGCAGCCCTAGCGGGGACACCGGGGAGCTGTTTTTT. Translating gives CASSPSGDTGELFF.

The chain recombines TRBV4-2 with TRBJ1-3; 9 positions agree with TRBD1. With 1 base clipped from V and 2 bases from J, the junction kept 0 bases outside the gene matches. The CDR3 extends over 15 amino acids. From germline, CDR1 is LGHNA and CDR2 YNFKEQ. The CDR3 sequence: CASSQGQGAGNTIYF. The CDR3 nucleotides read TGTGCCAGCAGCCAAGGACAGGGGGCTGGAAACACCATATATTTT.

The genes are TRBV19 and TRBJ1-6, with D tentatively TRBD1 (6 bases). Germline V gene lookup returns CDR1 LNHDA and CDR2 SQIVND (reference sequence). There are 15 residues in the CDR3. Deletions cut 4 bases from V and 7 bases from J, with 14 bases between. DNA of the CDR3: TGTGCCAGTAGTACCTCCACAGGGAGAAATTCACCCCTCCACTTT. The encoded protein is CASSTSTGRNSPLHF. Variable domain in full (rest from reference TRBV19 and TRBJ1-6): DGGITQSPKYLFRKEGQNVTLSCEQNLNHDAMYWYRQDPGQGLRLIYYSQIVNDFQKGDIAEGYSVSREKKESFPLTVTSAQKNPTAFYLCASSTSTGRNSPLHFGNGTRLTVT.

The rearrangement uses TRBV19 and TRBJ1-5; D is undetermined. Trimming removed 4 bases at V and 3 bases at J, with 7 bases between. CDR1 is LNHDA, CDR2 SQIVND, per germline (reference sequence). The CDR3 spans 13 residues. CDR3 sequence reads: CASSTLSNQPQHF. The CDR3 bases are TGTGCCAGTAGTACACTCTCCAATCAGCCCCAGCATTTT.

The DNA of the CDR3 is TGCGCCAGCAGCCCAGGGGTCATGAACACTGAAGCTTTCTTT. This encodes CASSPGVMNTEAFF. This sequence joins TRBV5-1 and TRBJ1-1; D perhaps matches TRBD1 (6 bases). The ends were cut back, 4 bases at V and 0 bases at J, with 10 bases in the middle. From germline, CDR1 is SGHRS and CDR2 YFSETQ. This CDR3 comprises 14 residues.

The chain employs TRBV19 and TRBJ1-1, with 10 bases lining up with TRBD1. Trimming at V came to 1 base and at J to 5 bases, leaving 4 bases not matched to a gene. Germline assignment: CDR1 LNHDA and CDR2 SQIVND (reference sequence). The CDR3 runs to 15 residues. Written as DNA, the CDR3 is TGTGCCAGTAGTATAGGGGGGACAGGGGCAACTGAAGCTTTCTTT. This translates into CASSIGGTGATEAFF.

J is TRBJ1-4 and V is TRBV7-2, with 8 bases that match TRBD1. The V gene's germline CDR1 is SGHTA and CDR2 FQGNSA. After removal of 2 bases from V and 7 bases from J, the junction contained 3 bases not matched to a gene. The CDR3 length is 14 residues. CDR3 protein: CASSLQGAGEKLFF. The CDR3, as DNA: TGTGCCAGCAGCTTACAGGGGGCTGGTGAAAAACTGTTTTTT.

CDR3 in amino acids: CASSYQGASGELFF. The CDR3 DNA sequence: TGTGCCAGCAGTTACCAGGGGGCCTCCGGGGAGCTGTTTTTT. The chain couples TRBV6-6 to TRBJ2-2; 8 positions match TRBD1. The CDR3 spans 14 residues. Germline-derived CDR1 and CDR2 are MNHNY and SVGAGI (reference sequence). With V trimmed by 2 bases and J by 6 bases, 2 bases remained unmatched.

The genes are TRBV25-1 and TRBJ1-5; D possibly corresponds to TRBD1 (5 bases). Per the germline V gene, CDR1 is MGHDK and CDR2 is SYGVNS. Trimming took 1 base from V and 4 from J, leaving 14 bases between them. The CDR3 is 16 residues long. The CDR3 nucleotides are TGTGCCAGCAGTGAATTTAGATACGGGGGAAATCAGCCCCAGCATTTT. Amino acids: CASSEFRYGGNQPQHF.

The rearrangement joins TRBV28 to TRBJ2-3; TRBD2 is a possible D gene (6 bases). CDR3 length: 16 amino acids. Germline CDR1 MDHEN, CDR2 SYDVKM. Trimming stripped 6 bases from V and 2 bases from J, with 18 bases between. The CDR3 DNA follows: TGTGCCAGCAGAACCACACCGGGACTTCTCACAGATACGCAGTATTTT. Protein sequence: CASRTTPGLLTDTQYF.

This chain connects TRBV6-6 to TRBJ2-6, with 11 bases lining up with TRBD1. J was trimmed by 0 bases and V by 5 bases; bases with no gene match: 3. CDR3 length: 17 amino acids. Germline V gene lookup returns CDR1 MNHNY and CDR2 SVGAGI (reference sequence). The CDR3 spells CASSRTGGISGANVLTF. DNA for the CDR3: TGTGCCAGCAGTCGGACAGGGGGCATCTCTGGGGCCAACGTCCTGACTTTC.

This clone was found many times. V usage is TRBV4-3 and J usage is TRBJ1-2, with TRBD1 matching over 9 bases. Trimming removed 1 base from V and 7 bases from J; junction bases left unmatched: 7. Germline V gene sequence: CDR1 LGHNA, CDR2 YSLEER. The CDR3 spans 15 residues. CDR3 sequence reads: CASSQGGTGFSGYTF. The CDR3 DNA is TGCGCCAGCAGCCAAGGGGGGACAGGGTTCTCTGGCTACACCTTC.

This chain connects TRBV7-9 to TRBJ2-2; maybe TRBD2 (6 bases). CDR3 length: 16 amino acids. The V gene lost 5 bases and the J gene lost 4 bases, with 17 bases spanning the gap. CDR1 is SEHNR, CDR2 FQNEAQ, per germline (reference sequence). CDR3 sequence: CASSPTPSSATGELFF. CDR3 sequence (DNA): TGTGCCAGCAGCCCAACGCCCTCTAGCGCCACCGGGGAGCTGTTTTTT.